The 6 T cell receptor beta chains below all came from one sample that was sequenced in a study of T cell responses to AZD1222 COVID-19 vaccine. Data came from immunoSEQ multiplex PCR; TCRdb stores just in-frame clones and leaves some out. The sample records approximately 150,000 clones, about 90% being singletons. Material: peripheral blood, obtained 28 days after the second AZD1222 dose. The receptors here all came from an adult who received the AZD1222 COVID-19 vaccine.

The rearrangement joins TRBV12-3 or TRBV12-4 to TRBJ2-7, with D possibly being TRBD1 (5 bases). CDR3 size: 13 residues. With 5 bases removed from V and 2 bases from J, the gap between germline ends came to 10 bases. The CDR3 loop reads CASSPTGPYEQYF. The CDR3, as DNA: TGTGCCAGCAGTCCAACAGGACCCTACGAGCAGTACTTC.

The chain couples TRBV4-1 to TRBJ2-1; D is tentatively TRBD1 or TRBD2 (5 bases each). The length of the CDR3 is 18 residues. Germline CDR1 MGHRA, CDR2 YSYEKL. The V gene lost 0 bases and the J gene lost 7 bases, with 22 bases spanning the gap. CDR3: CASSQDLRDAPWDNEQFF. DNA of the CDR3: TGCGCCAGCAGCCAAGATTTGAGGGACGCTCCCTGGGATAATGAGCAGTTCTTC.

This rearrangement joins TRBV6-5 to TRBJ2-7; TRBD1 matches 7 bases. This CDR3 has 15 residues. Germline CDR1 and CDR2: MNHEY and SVGAGI. V was clipped by 0 bases and J by 4 bases; unmatched bases: 6. The CDR3 nucleotides read TGTGCCAGCAGTTACTCGGCAGGGGGAAGGTACGAGCAGTACGTC. It yields the protein CASSYSAGGRYEQYV.

The genes are TRBV30 and TRBJ1-1, with 8 bases that match TRBD1. Germline V gene sequence: CDR1 GTSNPN, CDR2 SVGIG (reference sequence). This CDR3 has 12 amino acids. J was trimmed by 6 bases and V by 5 bases; bases with no gene match: 5. The CDR3 nucleotides read TGTGCCTGGGGACAGGGAGGCGCTGAAGCTTTCTTT. This gives the protein CAWGQGGAEAFF.

The chain links TRBV7-8 to TRBJ2-7; D is possibly TRBD1 (5 bases). The CDR3 has 15 residues. In germline, CDR1 is SGHVS, CDR2 FQNEAQ. V lost 5 bases, J lost 7 bases, and 21 bases lay in between. The CDR3 sequence is CASSLPAHGAFEQYF. The CDR3 DNA follows: TGTGCCAGCAGCCTCCCAGCCCATGGGGCATTTGAGCAGTACTTC.

This chain uses TRBV7-9 with TRBJ2-3, with 10 bases that match TRBD2. Germline CDR1 is SEHNR and CDR2 is FQNEAQ (reference sequence). V lost 5 bases to trimming and J lost 3 bases; unmatched junction nucleotides: 8. The CDR3 has 16 amino acids. CDR3 residues: CASSPRLAGRTDTQYF. The DNA for the CDR3 is TGTGCCAGCAGCCCACGACTAGCGGGTAGGACAGATACGCAGTATTTT.